This TCR beta chain is drawn from a study of vaccination effects on CD4 cells after COVID-19. At the level of the study: Sampling of a few convalescent patients occurred early (day +14) and late post-vaccination. Post-vaccine specimens were collected at a median of 72 days following the second dose.

Study findings and constraints: Marked clonal contraction was seen in infection- and vaccine-induced clones late after vaccination.

This table comes from immunoSEQ multiplex PCR, and its TCRdb copy is limited to in-frame clones, with some not included. The sample includes about 17,000 clones, over 65% of them seen just once. This clone was recorded once. Its cognate antigen is unknown. The V end lost 6 bases, the J end lost 4 bases, and 18 bases lay between the germline ends. Germline V gene lookup returns CDR1 MNHEY and CDR2 SVGAGI. This CDR3 spans 15 amino acids. Pools of viral peptides were used by the ViraFEST assay to expand antigen-specific CD4+ T cells ahead of sequencing. Researchers isolated CD4+ T cells once approximately ten days of culture had elapsed. Convalescent patients had PCR-confirmed SARS-CoV-2 infection between March and December 2020. Vaccination of participants consisted of two doses of either the BNT162b2 or mRNA-1273 vaccine. Replacing half the medium with IL-2 medium was done on days 3 and 7.

The sequenced sample was CD4+ T cells from PBMCs cultured with SARS-CoV-2 spike peptides, obtained after COVID-19 vaccination. The TCR sequence derives from a human donor who had a prior SARS-CoV-2 infection. The chain is built from TRBV6-5 and TRBJ1-2; D is undetermined. CDR3: CASRLTSGDVYGYTF. CDR3 DNA: TGTGCCAGCAGATTGACTAGCGGAGACGTCTATGGCTACACCTTC.